Shown below are 8 T cell receptor beta chains from a single sample sequenced in a study of cytomegalovirus exposure and HLA in healthy donors. The PCR was carried out with 60 Vbeta primers and 13 Jbeta primers. TCRdb keeps only in-frame clones here, not all; method: immunoSEQ multiplex PCR. The sample shows about 130,000 clones, around 72% of them seen only once. The sample consisted of PBMCs. The receptors originated from a man younger than 30 in good health and CMV-seropositive.

The rearrangement joins TRBV13 to TRBJ2-1; D uncertain. There are 16 residues in the CDR3. With 3 bases removed from V and 2 bases from J, the gap between germline ends came to 14 bases. CDR1 is PRHDT and CDR2 is FYEKMQ in the germline V gene (reference sequence). CDR3 nucleotides: TGTGCCAGCAGCTTGCTAGTTGCGTCCGCCTACAATGAGCAGTTCTTC. Its protein product is CASSLLVASAYNEQFF.

This rearrangement joins TRBV14 to TRBJ2-3; D is uncertain. Germline values: CDR1 SGHDN, CDR2 FVKESK. V was cut by 0 bases and J by 13 bases, with 14 bases left in between. This CDR3 has 13 residues. CDR3 residues: CASSQESDTTKYF. The CDR3 DNA is TGTGCCAGCAGCCAAGAATCAGACACAACCAAGTATTTT.

CDR3 residues: CASSVGRGQNSPLHF. CDR3 coding DNA: TGTGCCAGCAGCGTAGGGAGGGGGCAAAATTCACCCCTCCACTTT. J is TRBJ1-6 and V is TRBV9, with 7 bases that match TRBD1. The V gene's germline CDR1 is SGDLS and CDR2 YYNGEE. The trim removed 0 bases at V and 7 bases at J, leaving 4 bases unmatched. The CDR3 consists of 15 residues.

This sequence joins TRBV9 and TRBJ1-3; 7 nucleotides line up with TRBD1. CDR3 length: 15 amino acids. With V trimmed by 5 bases and J by 0 bases, 5 bases remained unmatched. CDR1 and CDR2 from the germline V gene are SGDLS and YYNGEE. The CDR3 here is CASSAGGLSGNTIYF. CDR3 nucleotides: TGTGCCAGCAGTGCAGGGGGTCTCTCTGGAAACACCATATATTTT.

The chain carries TRBV4-2 and TRBJ2-3, with 10 positions matching TRBD2. Germline CDR1 and CDR2: LGHNA and YNFKEQ. J was trimmed by 0 bases and V by 3 bases; bases with no gene match: 9. This CDR3 region has 18 residues. The chain's CDR3 is CASSHARTSGTSTDTQYF. The CDR3 DNA reads TGTGCCAGCAGCCATGCAAGGACTAGCGGCACTAGCACAGATACGCAGTATTTT.

V is TRBV4-1 and J is TRBJ1-4; D is perhaps TRBD1 (5 bases). Germline loops: CDR1 MGHRA, CDR2 YSYEKL. This CDR3 has 16 residues. V dropped 0 bases and J dropped 7 bases, with 15 bases sitting between them. The CDR3 region has the DNA TGCGCCAGCAGCCAAGATCGCGGGGGATGGGGTGAAAAACTGTTTTTT. This sequence encodes CASSQDRGGWGEKLFF.

V is TRBV18 and J is TRBJ2-2; TRBD1 might be the D (6 bases). V dropped 6 bases and J dropped 0 bases, with 11 bases sitting between them. Germline CDR1 is KGHSH and CDR2 is LQKENI. The CDR3 loop spans 15 amino acids. CDR3 in amino acids: CASSPGTPNTGELFF. The CDR3 bases are TGTGCCAGCTCCCCCGGGACACCGAACACCGGGGAGCTGTTTTTT.

The chain combines TRBV19 with TRBJ1-5; TRBD1 aligns across 9 bases. Germline lookup yields CDR1 LNHDA and CDR2 SQIVND (reference sequence). The ends lost 7 bases at V and 5 bases at J; junction bases unmatched: 3. The CDR3 has 13 residues. CDR3 coding DNA: TGTGCCAGTAATGACAGGGGGTATCAGCCCCAGCATTTT. Protein sequence: CASNDRGYQPQHF.